A single T cell receptor beta chain is shown here with its context. Its antigen is not known. These data come from a study of blood T cells in healthy people across ages. CDR1 and CDR2 from the germline V gene are MGHRA and YSYEKL. Trimming cost V 0 bases and J 6 bases, with 14 bases left between them. This CDR3 has 15 residues. Overall study results and limits: TCR beta diversity per million T cells fell roughly linearly with age. It was the long-lived donors that had more naive CD4+ cells and higher diversity than aged donors.

Through a sample-barcoded 5' primer and a J-beta primer mix, a second PCR was run for 7 to 11 cycles. At least 2.5 million CDR3-containing paired-end reads were obtained per sample. TCRdb itself ran the 5' RACE reads through MiXCR, one entry per CDR3 protein. The data show about 1.6 million distinct CDR3 sequences, about 35% seen once. The receptor's source is a woman in her twenties or thirties in good health. The rearrangement uses TRBV4-1 and TRBJ1-2, with a tentative D call TRBD1 (5 bases). Input material: blood. The CDR3 spells CASSQDPGARDGYTF. CDR3 bases: TGCGCCAGCAGCCAAGACCCCGGGGCCCGCGATGGCTACACCTTC.